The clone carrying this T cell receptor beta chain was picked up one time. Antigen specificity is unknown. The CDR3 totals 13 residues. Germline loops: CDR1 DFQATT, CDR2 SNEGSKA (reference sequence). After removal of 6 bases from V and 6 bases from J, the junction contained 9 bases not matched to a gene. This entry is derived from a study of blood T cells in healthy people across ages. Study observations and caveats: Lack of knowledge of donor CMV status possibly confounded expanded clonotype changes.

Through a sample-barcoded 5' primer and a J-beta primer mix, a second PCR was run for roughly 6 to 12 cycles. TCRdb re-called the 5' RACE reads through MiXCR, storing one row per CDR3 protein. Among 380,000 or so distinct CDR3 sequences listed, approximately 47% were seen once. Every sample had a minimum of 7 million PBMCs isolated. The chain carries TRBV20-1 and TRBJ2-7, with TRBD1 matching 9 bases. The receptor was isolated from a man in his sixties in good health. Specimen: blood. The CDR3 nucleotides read TGCAGTGCAAACAGGGGGCGATCCAGCGAGCAGTACTTC. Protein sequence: CSANRGRSSEQYF.